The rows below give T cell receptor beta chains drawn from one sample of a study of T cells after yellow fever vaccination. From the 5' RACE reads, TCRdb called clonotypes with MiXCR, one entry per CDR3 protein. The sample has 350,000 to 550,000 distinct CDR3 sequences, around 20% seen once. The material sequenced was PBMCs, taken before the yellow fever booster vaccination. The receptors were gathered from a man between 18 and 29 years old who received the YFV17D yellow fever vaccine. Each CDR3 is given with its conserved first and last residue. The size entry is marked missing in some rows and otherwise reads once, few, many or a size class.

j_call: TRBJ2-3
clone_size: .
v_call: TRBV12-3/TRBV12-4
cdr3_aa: CASSFRQGALPDTQYF

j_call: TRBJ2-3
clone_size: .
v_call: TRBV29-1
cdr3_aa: CSVIPGGRTDTQYF

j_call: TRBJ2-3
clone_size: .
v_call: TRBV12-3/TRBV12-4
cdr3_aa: CASTLAGFTDTQYF

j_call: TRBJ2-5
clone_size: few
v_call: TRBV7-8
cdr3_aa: CASSLALKGLGGVGETQYF

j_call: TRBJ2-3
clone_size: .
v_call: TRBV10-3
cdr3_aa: CATRGQGRADTQYF

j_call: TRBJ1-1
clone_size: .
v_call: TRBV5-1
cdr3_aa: CASSMDSFNEAFF

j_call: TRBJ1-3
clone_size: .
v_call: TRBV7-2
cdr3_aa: CASSLAEGRNTIYF

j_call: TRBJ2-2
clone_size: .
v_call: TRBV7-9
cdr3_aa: CASSFSDRSNTGELFF

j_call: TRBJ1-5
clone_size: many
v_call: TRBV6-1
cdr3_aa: CASSEAEGRGQPQHF

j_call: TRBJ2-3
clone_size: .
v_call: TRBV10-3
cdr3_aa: CAIREGMTDTQYF

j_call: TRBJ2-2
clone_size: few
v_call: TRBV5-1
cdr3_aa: CASSRDRTITGELFF

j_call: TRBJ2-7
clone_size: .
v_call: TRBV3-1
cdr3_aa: CASSQGLERGVTYEQYF

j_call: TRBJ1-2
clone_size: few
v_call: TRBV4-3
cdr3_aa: CASSQDLGDFDYGYTF

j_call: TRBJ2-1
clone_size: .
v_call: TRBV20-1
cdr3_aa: CSALSGGVSFVGEQFF

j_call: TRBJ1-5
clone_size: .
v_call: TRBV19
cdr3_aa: CASSLNGPRQGVSQPQHF

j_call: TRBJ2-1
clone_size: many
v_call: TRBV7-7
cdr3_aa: CASSLGTGGNEQFF

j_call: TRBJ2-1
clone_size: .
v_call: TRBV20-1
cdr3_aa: CSARDRGLAEYNEQFF

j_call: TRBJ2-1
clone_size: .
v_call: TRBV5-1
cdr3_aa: CASSRGTGGALPPQFF

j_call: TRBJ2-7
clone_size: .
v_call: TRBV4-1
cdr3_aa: CASSQDKGGHYEQYF

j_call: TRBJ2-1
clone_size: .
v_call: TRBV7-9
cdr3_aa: CASSSPGVSYNEQFF

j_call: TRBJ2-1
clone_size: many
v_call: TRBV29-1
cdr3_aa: CSAHPGGNEQFF

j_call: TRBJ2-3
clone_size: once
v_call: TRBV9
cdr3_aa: CASSVGRPMDTQYF

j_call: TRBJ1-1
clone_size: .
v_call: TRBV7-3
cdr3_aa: CASSSGPYTEAFF

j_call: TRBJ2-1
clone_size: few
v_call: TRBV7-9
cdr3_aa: CASGVRGDNEQFF

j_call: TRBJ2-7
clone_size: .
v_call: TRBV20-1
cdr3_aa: CSASQGYEQYF

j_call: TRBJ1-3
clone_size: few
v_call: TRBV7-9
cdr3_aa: CASSNRTQGASGNTIYF

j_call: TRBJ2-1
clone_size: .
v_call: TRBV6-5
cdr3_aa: CASSRGLAGSSYNEQFF

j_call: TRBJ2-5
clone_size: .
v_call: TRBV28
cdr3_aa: CASRQPTGTGAETQYF

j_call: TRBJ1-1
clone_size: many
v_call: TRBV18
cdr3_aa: CASAAGGRRNTEAFF

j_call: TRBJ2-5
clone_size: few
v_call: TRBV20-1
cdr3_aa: CSARDPGRETQYF

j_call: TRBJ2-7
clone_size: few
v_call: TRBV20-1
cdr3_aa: CSATQFPPSEEQYF

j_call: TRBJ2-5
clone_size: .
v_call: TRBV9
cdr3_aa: CASSVGGAAQETQYF

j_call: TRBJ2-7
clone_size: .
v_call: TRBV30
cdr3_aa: CAWGDYYEQYF

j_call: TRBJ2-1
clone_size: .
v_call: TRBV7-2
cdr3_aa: CASRPAVGPWNEQFF

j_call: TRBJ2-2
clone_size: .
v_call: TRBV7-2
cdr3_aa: CASSWSGTSNTGELFF

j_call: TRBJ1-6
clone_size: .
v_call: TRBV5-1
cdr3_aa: CASSWSGVGRIDSPLHF